A single T cell receptor beta chain is shown here with its context. Its antigen is unknown. The data belong to a study of radiation and T cells in renal cell carcinoma. Study-level findings and limits: Without pretreatment biopsies, baseline tumor clonotype presence was undetermined. In blood, top tumor clones expanded by 2 weeks, shrinking by 4.

Germline V lookup: CDR1 MNHNS, CDR2 SASEGT. V lost 2 bases to trimming and J lost 5 bases, with 4 bases between them. The CDR3 loop spans 11 amino acids. The time point here: baseline pretreatment blood. The treatment was: 15 Gy SBRT to primary tumor, nephrectomy 4 weeks later. After SBRT, blood was collected at 2 and 4 weeks, plus baseline. The tumor was a clear cell renal cell carcinoma. The repertoire was sequenced with immunoSEQ multiplex PCR; TCRdb's copy has only in-frame clones and lacks some. The data contain 130,000 or so clones, about 88% of them singletons. Material: blood, obtained from a patient whose treatment included radiotherapy and nephrectomy. This clonotype originated in a woman aged 50 to 60 with renal cell carcinoma. The chain is built from TRBV6-1 and TRBJ2-7, with no clear D. CDR3: CASSEYNEQYF. The CDR3 DNA is TGTGCCAGCAGTGAATACAACGAGCAGTACTTC.